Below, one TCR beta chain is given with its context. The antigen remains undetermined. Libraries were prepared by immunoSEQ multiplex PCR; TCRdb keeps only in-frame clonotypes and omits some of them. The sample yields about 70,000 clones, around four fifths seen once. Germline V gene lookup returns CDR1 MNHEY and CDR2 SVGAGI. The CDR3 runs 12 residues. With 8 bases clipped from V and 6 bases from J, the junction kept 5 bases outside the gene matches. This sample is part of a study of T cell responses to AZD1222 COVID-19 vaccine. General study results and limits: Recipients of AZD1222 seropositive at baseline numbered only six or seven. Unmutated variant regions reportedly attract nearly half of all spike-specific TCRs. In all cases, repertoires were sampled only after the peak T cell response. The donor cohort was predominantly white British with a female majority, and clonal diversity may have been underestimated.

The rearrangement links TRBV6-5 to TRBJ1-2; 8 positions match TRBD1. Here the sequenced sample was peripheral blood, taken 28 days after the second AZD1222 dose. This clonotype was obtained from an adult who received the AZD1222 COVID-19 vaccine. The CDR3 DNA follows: TGTGCCAGCCGGGGACAGGAGGATGGCTACACCTTC. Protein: CASRGQEDGYTF.